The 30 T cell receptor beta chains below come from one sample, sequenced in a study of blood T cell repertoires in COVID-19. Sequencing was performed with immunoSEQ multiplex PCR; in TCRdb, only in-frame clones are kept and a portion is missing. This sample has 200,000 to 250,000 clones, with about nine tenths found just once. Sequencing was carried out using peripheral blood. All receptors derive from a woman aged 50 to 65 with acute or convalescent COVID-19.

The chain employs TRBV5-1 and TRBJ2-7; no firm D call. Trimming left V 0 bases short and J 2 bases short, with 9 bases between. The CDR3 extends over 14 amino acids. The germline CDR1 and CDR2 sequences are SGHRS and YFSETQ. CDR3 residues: CASSLDSRTYEQYF. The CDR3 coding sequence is TGCGCCAGCAGCTTGGACAGCAGAACCTACGAGCAGTACTTC. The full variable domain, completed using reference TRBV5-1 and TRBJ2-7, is KAGVTQTPRYLIKTRGQQVTLSCSPISGHRSVSWYQQTPGQGLQFLFEYFSETQRNKGNFPGRFSGRQFSNSRSEMNVSTLELGDSALYLCASSLDSRTYEQYFGPGTRLTVT.

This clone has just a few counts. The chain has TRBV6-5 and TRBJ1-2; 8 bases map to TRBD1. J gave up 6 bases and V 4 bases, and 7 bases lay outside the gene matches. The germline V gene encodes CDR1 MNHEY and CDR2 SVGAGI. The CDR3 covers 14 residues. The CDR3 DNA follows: TGTGCCAGCAGTTCTCTGACAGGGGAGGATGGCTACACCTTC. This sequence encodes CASSSLTGEDGYTF.

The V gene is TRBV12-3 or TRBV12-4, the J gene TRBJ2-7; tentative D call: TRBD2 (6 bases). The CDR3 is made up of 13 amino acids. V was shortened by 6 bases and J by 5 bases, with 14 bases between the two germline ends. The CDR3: CASSSDKRDEQYF. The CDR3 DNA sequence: TGTGCCAGCAGCTCCGACAAGCGGGACGAGCAGTACTTC.

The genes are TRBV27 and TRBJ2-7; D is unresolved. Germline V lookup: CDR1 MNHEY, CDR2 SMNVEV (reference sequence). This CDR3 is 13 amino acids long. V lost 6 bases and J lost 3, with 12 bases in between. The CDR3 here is CASSPRRGYEQYF. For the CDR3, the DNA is TGTGCCAGCAGCCCCCGGCGCGGCTACGAGCAGTACTTC.

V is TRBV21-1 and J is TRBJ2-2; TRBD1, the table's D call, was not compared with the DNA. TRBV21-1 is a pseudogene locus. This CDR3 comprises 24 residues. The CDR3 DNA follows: TGTGCCAGCAGCAAGTGGCGGATAACAGGGGAACCATTTAACTTCTCCACGAACACCGGGGAGCTGTTTTTT. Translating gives CASSKWRITGEPFNFSTNTGELFF.

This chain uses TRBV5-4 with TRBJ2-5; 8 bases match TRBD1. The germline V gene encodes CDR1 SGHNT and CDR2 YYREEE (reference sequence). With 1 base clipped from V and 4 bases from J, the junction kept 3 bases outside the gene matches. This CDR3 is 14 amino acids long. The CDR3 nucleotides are TGTGCCAGCAGCTTGCAGGGGGCGGGAGAGACCCAGTACTTC. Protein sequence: CASSLQGAGETQYF.

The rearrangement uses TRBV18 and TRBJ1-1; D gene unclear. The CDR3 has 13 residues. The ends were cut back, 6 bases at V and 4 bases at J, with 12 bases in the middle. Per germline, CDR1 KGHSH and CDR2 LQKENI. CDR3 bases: TGTGCCAGCTCGACTTTCACCGGCACTGAAGCTTTCTTT. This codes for CASSTFTGTEAFF.

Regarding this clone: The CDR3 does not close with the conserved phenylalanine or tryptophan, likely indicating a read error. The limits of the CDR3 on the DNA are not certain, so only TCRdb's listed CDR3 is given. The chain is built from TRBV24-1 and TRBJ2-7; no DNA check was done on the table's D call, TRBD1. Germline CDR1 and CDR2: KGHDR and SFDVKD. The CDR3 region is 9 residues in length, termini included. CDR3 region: CATGTDIDL.

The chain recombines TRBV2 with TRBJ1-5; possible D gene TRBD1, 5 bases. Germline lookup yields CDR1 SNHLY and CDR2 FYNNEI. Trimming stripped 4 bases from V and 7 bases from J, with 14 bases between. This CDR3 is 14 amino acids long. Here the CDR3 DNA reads TGTGCCAGCAGTGCAGCAGGGACTGGGCAGCCCCAGCATTTT. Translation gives CASSAAGTGQPQHF.

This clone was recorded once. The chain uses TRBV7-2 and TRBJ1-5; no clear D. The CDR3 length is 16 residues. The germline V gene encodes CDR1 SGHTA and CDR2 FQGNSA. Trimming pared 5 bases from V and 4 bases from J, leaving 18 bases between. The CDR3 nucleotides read TGTGCCAGCAGCCCCTTCCAGGACGGGAGTAATCAGCCCCAGCATTTT. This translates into CASSPFQDGSNQPQHF.

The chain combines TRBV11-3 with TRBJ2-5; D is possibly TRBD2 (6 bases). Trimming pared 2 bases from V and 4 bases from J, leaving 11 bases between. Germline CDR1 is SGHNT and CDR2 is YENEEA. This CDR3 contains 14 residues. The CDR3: CASSLPGDGETQYF. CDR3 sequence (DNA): TGTGCCAGCAGCTTACCGGGGGACGGAGAGACCCAGTACTTC. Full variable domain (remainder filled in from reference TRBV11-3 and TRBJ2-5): EAGVVQSPRYKIIEKKQPVAFWCNPISGHNTLYWYLQNLGQGPELLIRYENEEAVDDSQLPKDRFSAERLKGVDSTLKIQPAELGDSAVYLCASSLPGDGETQYFGPGTRLLVL.

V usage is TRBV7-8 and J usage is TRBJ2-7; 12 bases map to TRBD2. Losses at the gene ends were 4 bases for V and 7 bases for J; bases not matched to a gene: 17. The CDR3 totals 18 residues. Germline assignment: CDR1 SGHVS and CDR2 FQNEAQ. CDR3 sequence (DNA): TGTGCCAGCAGCTCCCTACTAGCGGGAGGTTTCAGTCCTGTGGAGCAGTACTTC. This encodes CASSSLLAGGFSPVEQYF.

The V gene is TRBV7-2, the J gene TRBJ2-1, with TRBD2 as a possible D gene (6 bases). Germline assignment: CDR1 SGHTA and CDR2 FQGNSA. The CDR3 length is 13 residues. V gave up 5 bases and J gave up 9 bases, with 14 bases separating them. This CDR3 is CASSARGSGEQFF. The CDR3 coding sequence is TGTGCCAGCAGCGCCCGGGGTAGCGGTGAGCAGTTCTTC. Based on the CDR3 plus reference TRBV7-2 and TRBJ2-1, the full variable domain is GAGVSQSPSNKVTEKGKDVELRCDPISGHTALYWYRQSLGQGLEFLIYFQGNSAPDKSGLPSDRFSAERTGGSVSTLTIQRTQQEDSAVYLCASSARGSGEQFFGPGTRLTVL.

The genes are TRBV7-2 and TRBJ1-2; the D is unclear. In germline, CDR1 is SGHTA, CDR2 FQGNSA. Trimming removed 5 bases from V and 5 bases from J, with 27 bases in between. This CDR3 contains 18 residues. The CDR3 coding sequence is TGTGCCAGCAGCCCTTACGAGGACTCAAATGGTTGGTTTTATGGCTACACCTTC. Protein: CASSPYEDSNGWFYGYTF.

CDR3 loop: CASSLDRAREKLFF. The CDR3 DNA reads TGTGCCAGCAGCCTCGACAGGGCTAGGGAAAAACTGTTTTTT. The V gene is TRBV2, the J gene TRBJ1-4; 7 nucleotides align to TRBD1. V lost 6 bases to trimming and J lost 8 bases; unmatched junction nucleotides: 9. This CDR3 has 14 amino acids. CDR1 and CDR2 from the germline V gene are SNHLY and FYNNEI.

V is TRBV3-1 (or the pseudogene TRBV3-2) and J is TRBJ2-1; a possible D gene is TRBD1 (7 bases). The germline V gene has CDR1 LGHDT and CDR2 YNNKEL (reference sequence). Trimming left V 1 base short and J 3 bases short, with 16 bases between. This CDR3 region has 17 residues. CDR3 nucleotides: TGTGCCAGCAGCCAAGTAGGGGGGACAGCCCTCTACAATGAGCAGTTCTTC. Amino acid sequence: CASSQVGGTALYNEQFF.

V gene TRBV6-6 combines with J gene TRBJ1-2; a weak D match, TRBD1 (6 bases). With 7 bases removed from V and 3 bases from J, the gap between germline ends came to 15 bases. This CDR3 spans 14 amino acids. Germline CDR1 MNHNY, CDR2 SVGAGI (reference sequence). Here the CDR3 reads CASNKIRGDYGYTF. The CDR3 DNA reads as TGTGCCAGCAATAAAATCAGGGGTGACTATGGCTACACCTTC.

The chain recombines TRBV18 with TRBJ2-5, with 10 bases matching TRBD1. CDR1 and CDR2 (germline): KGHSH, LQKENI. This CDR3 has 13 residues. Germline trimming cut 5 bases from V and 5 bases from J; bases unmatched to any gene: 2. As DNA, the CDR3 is TGTGCCAGCTCAGGGACAGGGGAGGAGACCCAGTACTTC. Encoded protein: CASSGTGEETQYF.

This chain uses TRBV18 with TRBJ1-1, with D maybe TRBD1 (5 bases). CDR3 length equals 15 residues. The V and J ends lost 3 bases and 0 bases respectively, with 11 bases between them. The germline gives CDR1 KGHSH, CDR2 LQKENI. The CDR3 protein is CASSPGGVMNTEAFF. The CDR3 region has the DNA TGTGCCAGCTCACCCGGGGGGGTAATGAACACTGAAGCTTTCTTT. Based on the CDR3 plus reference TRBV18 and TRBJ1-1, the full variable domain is NAGVMQNPRHLVRRRGQEARLRCSPMKGHSHVYWYRQLPEEGLKFMVYLQKENIIDESGMPKERFSAEFPKEGPSILRIQQVVRGDSAAYFCASSPGGVMNTEAFFGQGTRLTVV.

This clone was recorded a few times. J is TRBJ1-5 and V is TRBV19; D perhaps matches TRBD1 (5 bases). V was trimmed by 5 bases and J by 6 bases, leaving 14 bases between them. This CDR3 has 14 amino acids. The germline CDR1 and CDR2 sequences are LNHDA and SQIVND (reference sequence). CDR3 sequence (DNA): TGTGCCAGTAGTTCCGACAGTCGCCGTCAGCCCCAGCATTTT. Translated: CASSSDSRRQPQHF.

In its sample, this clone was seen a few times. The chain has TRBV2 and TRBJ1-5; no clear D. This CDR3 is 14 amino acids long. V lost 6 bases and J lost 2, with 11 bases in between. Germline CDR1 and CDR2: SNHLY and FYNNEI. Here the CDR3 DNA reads TGTGCCAGCAGAAGCCGGGAAGGCAATCAGCCCCAGCATTTT. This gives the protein CASRSREGNQPQHF.

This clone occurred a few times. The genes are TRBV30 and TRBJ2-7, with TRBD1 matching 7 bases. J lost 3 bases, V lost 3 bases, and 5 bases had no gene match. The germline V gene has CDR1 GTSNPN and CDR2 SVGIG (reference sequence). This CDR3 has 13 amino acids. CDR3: CAWSGDRNYEQYF. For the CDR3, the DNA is TGTGCCTGGAGCGGGGACAGAAACTACGAGCAGTACTTC.

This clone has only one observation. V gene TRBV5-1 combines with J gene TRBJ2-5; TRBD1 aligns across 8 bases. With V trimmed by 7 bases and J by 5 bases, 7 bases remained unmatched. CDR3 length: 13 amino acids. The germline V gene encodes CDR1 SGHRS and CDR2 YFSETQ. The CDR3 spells CASGWTGSETQYF. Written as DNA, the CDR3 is TGCGCCAGCGGATGGACAGGGAGCGAGACCCAGTACTTC.

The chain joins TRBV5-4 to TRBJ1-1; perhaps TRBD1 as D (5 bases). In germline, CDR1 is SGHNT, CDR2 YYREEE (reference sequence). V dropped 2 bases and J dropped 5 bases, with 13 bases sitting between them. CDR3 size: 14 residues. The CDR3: CASSFPQGVTEAFF. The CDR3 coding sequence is TGTGCCAGCAGCTTCCCGCAGGGTGTTACTGAAGCTTTCTTT.

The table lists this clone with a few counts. This CDR3 reads CASSYGQGSYEQYF. CDR3 nucleotide sequence: TGTGCCAGCAGTTACGGGCAGGGCTCCTACGAGCAGTACTTC. The chain combines TRBV6-5 with TRBJ2-7; TRBD1 is a possible D gene (5 bases). This CDR3 comprises 14 residues. Trimming took 2 bases from V and 0 from J, leaving 8 bases between them. Per the germline V gene, CDR1 is MNHEY and CDR2 is SVGAGI.

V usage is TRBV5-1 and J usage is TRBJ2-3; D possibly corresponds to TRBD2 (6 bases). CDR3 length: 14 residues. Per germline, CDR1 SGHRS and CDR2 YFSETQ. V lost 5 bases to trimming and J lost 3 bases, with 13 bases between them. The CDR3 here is CASRRNSGTDTQYF. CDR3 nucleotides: TGCGCCAGCAGAAGAAACAGCGGGACAGATACGCAGTATTTT.

As DNA, the CDR3 is TGTGCCAGCACCCAGGGAACATTACCTAATGAAAAACTGTTTTTT. The encoded protein is CASTQGTLPNEKLFF. This chain uses TRBV5-8 with TRBJ1-4, with a tentative D call TRBD1 (5 bases). Germline-derived CDR1 and CDR2 are SGHTS and YDEGEE. V was shortened by 6 bases and J by 3 bases, with 15 bases between the two germline ends. The CDR3 consists of 15 residues.

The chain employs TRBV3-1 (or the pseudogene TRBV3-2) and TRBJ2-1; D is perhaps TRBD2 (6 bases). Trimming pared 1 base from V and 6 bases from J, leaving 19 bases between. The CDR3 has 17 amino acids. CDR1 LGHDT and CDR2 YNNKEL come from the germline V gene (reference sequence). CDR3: CASSQGVGRRLGNEQFF. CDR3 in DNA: TGTGCCAGCAGCCAAGGGGTAGGGAGGAGACTAGGCAATGAGCAGTTCTTC.

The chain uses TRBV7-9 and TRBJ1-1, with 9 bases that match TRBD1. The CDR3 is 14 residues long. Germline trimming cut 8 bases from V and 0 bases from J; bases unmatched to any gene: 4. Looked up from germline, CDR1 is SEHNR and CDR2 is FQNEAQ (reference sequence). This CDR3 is CASVQGAMNTEAFF. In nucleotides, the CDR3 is TGTGCCAGCGTACAGGGGGCGATGAACACTGAAGCTTTCTTT.

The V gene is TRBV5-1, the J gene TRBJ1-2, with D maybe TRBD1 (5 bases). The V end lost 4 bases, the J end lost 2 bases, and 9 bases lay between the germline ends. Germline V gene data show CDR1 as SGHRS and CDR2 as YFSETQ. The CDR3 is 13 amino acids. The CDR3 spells CASSTDSNYGYTF. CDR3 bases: TGCGCCAGCAGCACCGACAGCAACTATGGCTACACCTTC.